A selection of T cell receptor beta chains follows, all from one sample in a study of Graves' ophthalmopathy and Graves' hyperthyroidism. One entry per CDR3 protein results from TCRdb running MiXCR on the multiplex PCR reads. The repertoire holds roughly 610,000 distinct CDR3 sequences, with about 20% as singletons. The sequenced sample was peripheral blood. The origin of the receptors is a woman under 30 with stable Graves' hyperthyroidism. Some clones in this sample may be carry-over from other donors' samples. The CDR3 runs from the conserved cysteine through the conserved F or W. A D gene is named only where the DNA matches it firmly. Part of the rows lack a size; the others show once, few, many or a class for expanded clones.

few,TRBV7-3,TRBJ2-2,-,TGTGCCAGCAGCTTAATGGCAGGGCGAAACACCGGGGAGCTGTTTTTT,CASSLMAGRNTGELFF
-,TRBV9,TRBJ1-2,TRBD1,TGTGCCAGCAGCGTAGAAGGGACAGCACTGCAGGGCTACACCTTC,CASSVEGTALQGYTF
many,TRBV20-1,TRBJ1-3,-,TGCAGTGCTGAGGTACAGGGTCCTGGAAACACCATATATTTT,CSAEVQGPGNTIYF
few,TRBV19,TRBJ2-6,TRBD2,TGTGCCAGTAGTGGGGGACTAGCGGGAAATTCTGGGGCCAACGTCCTGACTTTC,CASSGGLAGNSGANVLTF
many,TRBV6-1,TRBJ1-1,-,TGTGCCAGCAGTGAAGCCCCTGGGAACACTGAAGCTTTCTTT,CASSEAPGNTEAFF
many,TRBV6-2/TRBV6-3,TRBJ1-2,-,TGTGCCAGCAGTTACAGGGACTATGGCTACACCTTC,CASSYRDYGYTF
many,TRBV6-1,TRBJ2-5,-,TGTGCCAGCAGTCCCCCTTCGGGGCTGAGAGAGACCCAGTACTTC,CASSPPSGLRETQYF
few,TRBV5-1,TRBJ2-2,TRBD2,TGCGCCAGCAGCTTCCTAGCGGGAGCGACCGGGGAGCTGTTTTTT,CASSFLAGATGELFF
many,TRBV7-3,TRBJ2-5,TRBD2,TGTGCCAGCAGCTGGACTAGCGGGGAGGGGGAGACCCAGTACTTC,CASSWTSGEGETQYF
-,TRBV6-1,TRBJ1-6,-,TGTGCCAGCAACGAAGACAATTATAATTCACCCCTCCACTTT,CASNEDNYNSPLHF
few,TRBV4-1,TRBJ1-2,-,TGCGCCAGCAGCCAGCGAGAAGATCCGAAGTTTCACTATGGCTACACCTTC,CASSQREDPKFHYGYTF
-,TRBV28,TRBJ1-5,-,TGTGCCAGCAGTGTCTACAGGAATCAGCCCCAGCATTTT,CASSVYRNQPQHF
many,TRBV13,TRBJ1-1,-,TGTGCCAGCAGCTTACTAAGGGGGGCGAACACTGAAGCTTTCTTT,CASSLLRGANTEAFF
many,TRBV4-1,TRBJ2-7,-,TGCGCCAGCAGCCAAGATAGGTCGTCACCCCCGGTAATCTTCTACGAGCAGTACTTC,CASSQDRSSPPVIFYEQYF
-,TRBV30,TRBJ1-5,-,TGTGCCTGGAGGGACAGACATAGCAATCAGCCCCAGCATTTT,CAWRDRHSNQPQHF
-,TRBV20-1,TRBJ2-7,-,TGCAGTGCCCCTACCCCTCAGGGAAATCCCTACGAGCAGTACTTC,CSAPTPQGNPYEQYF
many,TRBV27,TRBJ1-5,-,TGTGCCAGCAGTTTTTCCTACGTTGGTGCTCAGCCCCAGCATTTT,CASSFSYVGAQPQHF
-,TRBV4-2,TRBJ1-2,-,TGTGCCAGCAGCCAAGTAGACGGGTTTTTAGGCTACACCTTC,CASSQVDGFLGYTF
-,TRBV28,TRBJ1-2,-,TGTGCCAGCAGTTTATTATCAGGGAATAAAGGCTACACCTTC,CASSLLSGNKGYTF
many,TRBV20-1,TRBJ2-2,TRBD2,TGCAGTGCCACCAACGGACTAGCGTCGAACACCGGGGAGCTGTTTTTT,CSATNGLASNTGELFF
many,TRBV20-1,TRBJ2-6,-,TGCAGTGCTAGGAGGACATACTCTGGGGCCAACGTCCTGACTTTC,CSARRTYSGANVLTF
few,TRBV6-1,TRBJ2-7,TRBD2,TGTGCCAGCAGTCGCGGGACTACCCTAACCTACGAGCAGTACTTC,CASSRGTTLTYEQYF
few,TRBV6-4,TRBJ1-1,TRBD1,TGTGCCAGCAGTCCAGGGGGAGTGAACACTGAAGCTTTCTTT,CASSPGGVNTEAFF